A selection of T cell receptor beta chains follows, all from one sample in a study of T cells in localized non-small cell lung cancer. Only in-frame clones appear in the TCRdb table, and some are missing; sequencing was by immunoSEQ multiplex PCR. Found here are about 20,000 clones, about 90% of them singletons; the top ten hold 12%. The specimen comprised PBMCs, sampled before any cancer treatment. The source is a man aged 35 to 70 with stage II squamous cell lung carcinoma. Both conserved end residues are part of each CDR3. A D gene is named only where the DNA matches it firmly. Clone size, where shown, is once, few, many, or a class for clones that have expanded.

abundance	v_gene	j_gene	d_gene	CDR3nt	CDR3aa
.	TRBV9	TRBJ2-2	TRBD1	TGTGCCAGCAGCGTAGAACCCGTTGGACAGGGAGCGAACACCGGGGAGCTGTTTTTT	CASSVEPVGQGANTGELFF
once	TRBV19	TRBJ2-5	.	TGTGCCAGTAGTATAGATTATACTAGGAGGGAGCAGTACTTC	CASSIDYTRREQYF
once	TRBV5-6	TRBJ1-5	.	TGTGCCAGCAGCTTGAGCAATCAGCCCCAGCATTTT	CASSLSNQPQHF
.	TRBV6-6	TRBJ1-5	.	TGTGCCAGCAGTAGGGTTAATCAGCCCCAGCATTTT	CASSRVNQPQHF
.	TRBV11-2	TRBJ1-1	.	TGTGCCAGCAGCCCACGGCGGGACATGGGAATGGAAGCTTTCTTT	CASSPRRDMGMEAFF
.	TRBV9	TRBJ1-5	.	TGTGCCAGCAGCAGGGACATTGATCAGCCCCAGCATTTT	CASSRDIDQPQHF
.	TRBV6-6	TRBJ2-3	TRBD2	TGTGCCAGCAGTCGAGCGGGGCAACTCACAGATACGCAGTATTTT	CASSRAGQLTDTQYF
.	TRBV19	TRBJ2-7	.	TGTGCCAGTAGTATAGAGGGCAGGATCCACGAGCAGTACTTC	CASSIEGRIHEQYF
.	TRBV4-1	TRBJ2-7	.	TGCGCCAGCAGCCAAGGCGAGCGGTTCCCTGGCGAGCAGTACTTC	CASSQGERFPGEQYF
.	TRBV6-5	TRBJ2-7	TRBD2	TGTGCCAGCAGTTACTCTGGGCTAGCGGGGCCCTACGAGCAGTACTTC	CASSYSGLAGPYEQYF
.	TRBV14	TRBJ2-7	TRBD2	TGTGCCAGCAGCCAAGAAGGACTAGCGGGGTACAACTACGAGCAGTACTTC	CASSQEGLAGYNYEQYF
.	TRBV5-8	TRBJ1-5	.	TGTGCCAGCAGCAGAGACAGGAATCAGCCCCAGCATTTT	CASSRDRNQPQHF
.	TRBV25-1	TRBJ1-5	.	TGTGCCAGCAGTGACGGGAGGCTAGGGCCCCAGCATTTT	CASSDGRLGPQHF
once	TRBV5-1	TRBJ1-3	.	TGCGCCAGCAGCCCCGGCGGGACGTCCCGGGTGGACACCATATATTTT	CASSPGGTSRVDTIYF
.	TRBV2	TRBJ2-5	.	TGTGCCAACAGTACCCCGGGGGCGGGGGAGACCCAGTACTTC	CANSTPGAGETQYF
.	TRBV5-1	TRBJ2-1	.	TGCGCCAGCAGCTTCCAGGGGGGGCACAATGAGCAGTTCTTC	CASSFQGGHNEQFF
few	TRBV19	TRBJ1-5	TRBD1	TGTGCCAGCGGACAGGGTATCGGTCAGCCCCAGCATTTT	CASGQGIGQPQHF
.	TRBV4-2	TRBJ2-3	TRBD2	TGTGCCAGCAGCCAAGAAGTGGCCGGCGCGGGGGGGGGTACGCAGTATTTT	CASSQEVAGAGGGTQYF
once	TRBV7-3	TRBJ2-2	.	TGTGCCAGCAGCTTAAACAAGGGGGCCGGGGAGCTGTTTTTT	CASSLNKGAGELFF
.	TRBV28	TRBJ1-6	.	TGTGCCACCAAAAGGGGGGCGGATTCACCCCTCCACTTT	CATKRGADSPLHF
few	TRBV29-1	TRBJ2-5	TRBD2	TGCAGCGTTGAATCGGGACTAGAAGAGACCCAGTACTTC	CSVESGLEETQYF
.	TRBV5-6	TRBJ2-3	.	TGTGCCAGCAGCTTACAAGGCACAGATACGCAGTATTTT	CASSLQGTDTQYF
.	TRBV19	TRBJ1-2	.	TGTGCCAGTAGTATCCAGGGCGTTACCTATGGCTACACCTTC	CASSIQGVTYGYTF
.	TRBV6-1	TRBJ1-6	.	TGTGCCAGCAGCCGGGACGACTTGGAATCACCCCTCCACTTT	CASSRDDLESPLHF
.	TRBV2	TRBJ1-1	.	TGTGCCAGCCCAGCGAGACAGAGCTCTCCTGAAGCTTTCTTT	CASPARQSSPEAFF
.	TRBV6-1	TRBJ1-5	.	TGTGCCAGCAGTGAAGCGGGGGTCGGACCCCAGCATTTT	CASSEAGVGPQHF
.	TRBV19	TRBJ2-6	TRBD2	TGTGCCAGTACCCCCCGGGGAGGGTACTCTGGGGCCAACGTCCTGACTTTC	CASTPRGGYSGANVLTF
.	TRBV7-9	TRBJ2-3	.	TGTGCCAGCAGCTTAGCGGGCAGGGCGGTGACAGATACGCAGTATTTT	CASSLAGRAVTDTQYF
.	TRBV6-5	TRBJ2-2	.	TGTGCCAGCAGTTACCGCAGGGGTGGCACCGGGGAGCTGTTTTTT	CASSYRRGGTGELFF
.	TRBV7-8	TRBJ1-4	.	TGTGCCAGCAGCCCATTGATCCGACCTGATGAAAAACTGTTTTTT	CASSPLIRPDEKLFF
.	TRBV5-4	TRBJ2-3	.	TGCGCCAGCAGCTTGGATGTTGGGCCCCGCTCCGATACGCAGTATTTT	CASSLDVGPRSDTQYF
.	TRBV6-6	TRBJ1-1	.	TGTGCCAGCACTCCTAATCGGGGGAACACTGAAGCTTTCTTT	CASTPNRGNTEAFF
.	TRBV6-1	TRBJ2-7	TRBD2	TGTGCCAGCAGTGAACTAGCGGGGGGGTACGAGCAGTACTTC	CASSELAGGYEQYF